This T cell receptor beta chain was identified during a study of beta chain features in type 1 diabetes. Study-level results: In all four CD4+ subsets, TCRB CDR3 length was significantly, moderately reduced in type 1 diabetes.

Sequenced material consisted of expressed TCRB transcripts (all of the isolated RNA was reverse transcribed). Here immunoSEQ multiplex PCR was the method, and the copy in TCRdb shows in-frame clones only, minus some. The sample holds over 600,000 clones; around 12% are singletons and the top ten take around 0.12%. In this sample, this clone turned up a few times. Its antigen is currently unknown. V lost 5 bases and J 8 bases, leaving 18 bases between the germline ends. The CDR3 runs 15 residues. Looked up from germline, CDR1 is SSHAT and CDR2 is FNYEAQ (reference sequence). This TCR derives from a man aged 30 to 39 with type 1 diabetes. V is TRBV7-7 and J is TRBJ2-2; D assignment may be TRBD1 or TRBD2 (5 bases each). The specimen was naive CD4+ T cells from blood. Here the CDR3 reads CASSPGRSQLGELFF. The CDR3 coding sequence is TGTGCCAGCAGCCCGGGACGGAGCCAATTAGGGGAGCTGTTTTTT.